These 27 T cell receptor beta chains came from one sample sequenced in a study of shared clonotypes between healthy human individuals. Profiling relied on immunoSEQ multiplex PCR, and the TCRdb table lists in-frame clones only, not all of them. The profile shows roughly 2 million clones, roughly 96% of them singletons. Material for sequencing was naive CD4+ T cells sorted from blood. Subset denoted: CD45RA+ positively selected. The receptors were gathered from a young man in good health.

CDR3 residues: CASSKDRGSDEQYF. The CDR3 DNA reads as TGCGCCAGCAGCAAAGACAGGGGGAGTGACGAGCAGTACTTC. V is TRBV5-1 and J is TRBJ2-7; 9 nucleotides match TRBD1. Germline trimming cut 4 bases from V and 5 bases from J; bases unmatched to any gene: 7. Germline lookup yields CDR1 SGHRS and CDR2 YFSETQ. This CDR3 spans 14 amino acids.

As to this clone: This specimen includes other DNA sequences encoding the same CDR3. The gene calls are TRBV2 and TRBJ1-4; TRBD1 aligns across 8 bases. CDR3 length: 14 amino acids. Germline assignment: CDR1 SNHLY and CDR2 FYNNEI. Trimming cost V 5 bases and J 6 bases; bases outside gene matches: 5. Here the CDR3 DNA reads TGTGCCAGCAGTAACGACAGGGGTGATGAAAAACTGTTTTTT. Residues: CASSNDRGDEKLFF.

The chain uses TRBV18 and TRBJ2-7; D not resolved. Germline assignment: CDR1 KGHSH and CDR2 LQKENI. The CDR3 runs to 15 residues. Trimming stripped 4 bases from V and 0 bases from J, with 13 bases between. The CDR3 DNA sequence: TGTGCCAGCTCACGTGTGGATAGAAGCTCCTACGAGCAGTACTTC. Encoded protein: CASSRVDRSSYEQYF.

This CDR3 reads CASSDPGSLGNTIYF. In DNA, the CDR3 is TGTGCCAGCAGTGACCCGGGGTCTCTGGGAAACACCATATATTTT. This rearrangement joins TRBV6-6 to TRBJ1-3, with D hard to call. Germline V gene lookup returns CDR1 MNHNY and CDR2 SVGAGI (reference sequence). V lost 5 bases and J 4 bases, leaving 15 bases between the germline ends. The CDR3 covers 15 residues.

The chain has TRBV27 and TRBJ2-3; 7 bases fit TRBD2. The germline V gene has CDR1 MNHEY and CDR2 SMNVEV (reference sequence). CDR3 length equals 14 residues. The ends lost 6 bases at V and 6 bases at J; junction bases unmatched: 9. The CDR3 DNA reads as TGTGCCAGCAGCCTGGGCGGGGGTCGGGATACGCAGTATTTT. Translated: CASSLGGGRDTQYF.

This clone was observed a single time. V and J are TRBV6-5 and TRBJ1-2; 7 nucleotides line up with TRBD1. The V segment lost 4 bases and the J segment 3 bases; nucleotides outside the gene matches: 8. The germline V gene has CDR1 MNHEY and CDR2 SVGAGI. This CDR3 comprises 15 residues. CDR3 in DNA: TGTGCCAGCAGTTTTACTCTAGACAGGGACTATGGCTACACCTTC. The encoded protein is CASSFTLDRDYGYTF.

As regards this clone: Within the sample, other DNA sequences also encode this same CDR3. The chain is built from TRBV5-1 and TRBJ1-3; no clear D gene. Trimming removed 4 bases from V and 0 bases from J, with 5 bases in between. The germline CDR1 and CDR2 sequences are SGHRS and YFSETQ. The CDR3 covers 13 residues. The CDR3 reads CASSASSGNTIYF. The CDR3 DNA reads TGCGCCAGCAGCGCCAGCTCTGGAAACACCATATATTTT.

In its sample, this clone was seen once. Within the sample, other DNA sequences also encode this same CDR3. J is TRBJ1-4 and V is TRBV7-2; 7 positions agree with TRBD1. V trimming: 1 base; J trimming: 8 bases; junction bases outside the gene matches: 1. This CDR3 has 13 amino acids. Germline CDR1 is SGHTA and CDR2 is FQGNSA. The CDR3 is CASSLGQGEKLFF. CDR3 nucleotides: TGTGCCAGCAGCTTAGGACAGGGCGAAAAACTGTTTTTT.

CDR3 sequence: CASSDGRRLAAHNEQFF. The CDR3 DNA follows: TGTGCCAGCAGTGATGGTAGACGACTAGCGGCCCACAATGAGCAGTTCTTC. J is TRBJ2-1 and V is TRBV2; 9 bases fit TRBD2. The CDR3 is 17 amino acids. V was clipped by 3 bases and J by 5 bases; unmatched bases: 11. The germline gives CDR1 SNHLY, CDR2 FYNNEI. The whole variable domain, remainder taken from reference TRBV2 and TRBJ2-1, is EPEVTQTPSHQVTQMGQEVILRCVPISNHLYFYWYRQILGQKVEFLVSFYNNEISEKSEIFDDQFSVERPDGSNFTLKIRSTKLEDSAMYFCASSDGRRLAAHNEQFFGPGTRLTVL.

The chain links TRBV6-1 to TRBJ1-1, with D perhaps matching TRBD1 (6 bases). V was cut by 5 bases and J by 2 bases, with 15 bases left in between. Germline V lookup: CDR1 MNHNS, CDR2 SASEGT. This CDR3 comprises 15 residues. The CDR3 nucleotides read TGTGCCAGCAGTTCCCAGACAGGACTCAACACTGAAGCTTTCTTT. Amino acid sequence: CASSSQTGLNTEAFF.

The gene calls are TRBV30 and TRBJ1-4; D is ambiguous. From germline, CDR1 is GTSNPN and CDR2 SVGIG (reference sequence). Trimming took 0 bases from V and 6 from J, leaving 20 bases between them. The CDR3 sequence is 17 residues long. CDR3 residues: CAWSVALGRAVDEKLFF. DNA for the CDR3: TGTGCCTGGAGTGTAGCTTTAGGACGAGCCGTAGATGAAAAACTGTTTTTT. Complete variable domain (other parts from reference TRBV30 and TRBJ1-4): SQTIHQWPATLVQPVGSPLSLECTVEGTSNPNLYWYRQAAGRGLQLLFYSVGIGQISSEVPQNLSASRPQDRQFILSSKKLLLSDSGFYLCAWSVALGRAVDEKLFFGSGTQLSVL.

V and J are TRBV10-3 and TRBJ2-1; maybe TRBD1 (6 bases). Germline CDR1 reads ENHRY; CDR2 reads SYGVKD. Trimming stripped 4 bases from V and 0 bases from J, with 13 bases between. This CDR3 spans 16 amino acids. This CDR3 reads CAISADRMSSYNEQFF. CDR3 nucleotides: TGTGCCATCAGTGCTGACAGGATGAGCTCCTACAATGAGCAGTTCTTC.

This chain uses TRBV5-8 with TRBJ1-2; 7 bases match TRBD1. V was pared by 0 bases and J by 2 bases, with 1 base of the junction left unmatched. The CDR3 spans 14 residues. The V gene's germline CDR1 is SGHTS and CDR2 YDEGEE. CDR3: CASSLGTGNYGYTF. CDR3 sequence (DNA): TGTGCCAGCAGCTTGGGGACAGGAAACTATGGCTACACCTTC.

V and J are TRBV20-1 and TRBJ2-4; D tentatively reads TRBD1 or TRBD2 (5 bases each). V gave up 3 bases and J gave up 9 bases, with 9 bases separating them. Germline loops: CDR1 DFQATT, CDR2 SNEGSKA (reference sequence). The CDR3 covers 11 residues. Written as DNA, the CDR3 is TGCAGTGCTAGTATGAGGGGCATTCAGTACTTC. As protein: CSASMRGIQYF.

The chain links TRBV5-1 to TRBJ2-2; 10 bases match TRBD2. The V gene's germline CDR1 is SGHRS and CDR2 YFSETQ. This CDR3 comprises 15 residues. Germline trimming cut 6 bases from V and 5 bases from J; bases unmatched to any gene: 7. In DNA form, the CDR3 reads TGCGCCAGCACCTACTCTAGCGGGAGAACCGGGGAGCTGTTTTTT. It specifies CASTYSSGRTGELFF.

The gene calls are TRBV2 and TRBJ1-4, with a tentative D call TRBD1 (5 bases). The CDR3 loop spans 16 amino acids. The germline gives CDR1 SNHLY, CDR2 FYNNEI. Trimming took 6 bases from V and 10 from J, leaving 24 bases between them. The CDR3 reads CASSGTESLTRGKLFF. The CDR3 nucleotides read TGTGCCAGCAGCGGGACCGAATCGCTAACAAGGGGAAAACTGTTTTTT.

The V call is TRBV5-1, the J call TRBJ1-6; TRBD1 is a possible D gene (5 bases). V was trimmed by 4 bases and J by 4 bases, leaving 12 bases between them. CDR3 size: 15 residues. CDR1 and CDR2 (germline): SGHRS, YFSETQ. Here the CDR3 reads CASSLQGDYNSPLHF. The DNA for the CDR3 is TGCGCCAGCAGCCTCCAGGGTGATTATAATTCACCCCTCCACTTT.

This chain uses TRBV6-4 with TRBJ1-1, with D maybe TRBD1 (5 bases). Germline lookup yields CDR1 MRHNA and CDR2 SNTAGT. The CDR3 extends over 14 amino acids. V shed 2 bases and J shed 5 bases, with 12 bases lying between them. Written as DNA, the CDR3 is TGTGCCAGCAGTGACATACCGGGGGTAACTGAAGCTTTCTTT. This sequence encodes CASSDIPGVTEAFF.

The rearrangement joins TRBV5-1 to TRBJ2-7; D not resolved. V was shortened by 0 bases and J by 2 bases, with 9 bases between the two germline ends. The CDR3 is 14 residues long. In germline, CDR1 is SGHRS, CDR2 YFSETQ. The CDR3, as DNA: TGCGCCAGCAGCTTGGTGGCTCAGGCCTACGAGCAGTACTTC. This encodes CASSLVAQAYEQYF.

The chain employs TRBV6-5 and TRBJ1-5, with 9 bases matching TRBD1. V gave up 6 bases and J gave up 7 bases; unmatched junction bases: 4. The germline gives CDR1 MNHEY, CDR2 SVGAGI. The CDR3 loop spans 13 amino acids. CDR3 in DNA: TGTGCCAGCAGAGGGACAGGGAAACAGCCCCAGCATTTT. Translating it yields CASRGTGKQPQHF.

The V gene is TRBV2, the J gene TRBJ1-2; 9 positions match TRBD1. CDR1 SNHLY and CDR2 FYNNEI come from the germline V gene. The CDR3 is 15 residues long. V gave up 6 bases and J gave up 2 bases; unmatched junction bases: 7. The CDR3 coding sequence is TGTGCCAGCAGCGCCCCGGGACAGGGAAACTATGGCTACACCTTC. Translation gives CASSAPGQGNYGYTF.

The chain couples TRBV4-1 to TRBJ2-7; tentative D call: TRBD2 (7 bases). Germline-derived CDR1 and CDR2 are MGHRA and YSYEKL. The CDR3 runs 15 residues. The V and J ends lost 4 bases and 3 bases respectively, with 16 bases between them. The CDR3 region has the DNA TGCGCCAGCAGCCGCGGCGGACTAGGGGGCTACGAGCAGTACTTC. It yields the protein CASSRGGLGGYEQYF.

CDR3 nucleotides: TGTGCCTGGAGTGTACGCGGGTGGGCCTCCTACGAGCAGTACTTC. Encoded protein: CAWSVRGWASYEQYF. V gene TRBV30 combines with J gene TRBJ2-7, with D possibly being TRBD2 (5 bases). Germline values: CDR1 GTSNPN, CDR2 SVGIG (reference sequence). CDR3 length equals 15 residues. V lost 0 bases and J 0 bases, leaving 12 bases between the germline ends.

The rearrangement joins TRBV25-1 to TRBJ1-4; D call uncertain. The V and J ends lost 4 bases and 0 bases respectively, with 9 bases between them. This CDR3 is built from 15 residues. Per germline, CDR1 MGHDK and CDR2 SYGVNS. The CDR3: CASSVLGSTNEKLFF. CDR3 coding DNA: TGTGCCAGCAGTGTCCTGGGATCAACTAATGAAAAACTGTTTTTT.

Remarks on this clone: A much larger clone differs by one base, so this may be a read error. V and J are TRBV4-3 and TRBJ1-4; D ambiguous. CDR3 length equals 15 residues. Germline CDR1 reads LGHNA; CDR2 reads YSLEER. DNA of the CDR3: TGCGCCAGCAGCCTTCAATTCGATGGCAATGAAAGACTGTTTTTT. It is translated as CASSLQFDGNERLFF.

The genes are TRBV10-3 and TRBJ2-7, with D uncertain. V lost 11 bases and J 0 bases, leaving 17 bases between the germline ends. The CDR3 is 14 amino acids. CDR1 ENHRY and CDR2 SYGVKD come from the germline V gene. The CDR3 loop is CAPLPGNSSYEQYF. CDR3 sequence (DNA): TGTGCCCCATTGCCGGGTAACAGCTCCTACGAGCAGTACTTC.

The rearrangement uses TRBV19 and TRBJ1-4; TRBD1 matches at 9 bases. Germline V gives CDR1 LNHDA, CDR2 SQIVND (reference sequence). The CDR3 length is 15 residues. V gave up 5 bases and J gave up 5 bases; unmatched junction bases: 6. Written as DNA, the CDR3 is TGTGCCAGTAGTGCCCGGGACAGGGCCAATGAAAAACTGTTTTTT. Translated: CASSARDRANEKLFF.